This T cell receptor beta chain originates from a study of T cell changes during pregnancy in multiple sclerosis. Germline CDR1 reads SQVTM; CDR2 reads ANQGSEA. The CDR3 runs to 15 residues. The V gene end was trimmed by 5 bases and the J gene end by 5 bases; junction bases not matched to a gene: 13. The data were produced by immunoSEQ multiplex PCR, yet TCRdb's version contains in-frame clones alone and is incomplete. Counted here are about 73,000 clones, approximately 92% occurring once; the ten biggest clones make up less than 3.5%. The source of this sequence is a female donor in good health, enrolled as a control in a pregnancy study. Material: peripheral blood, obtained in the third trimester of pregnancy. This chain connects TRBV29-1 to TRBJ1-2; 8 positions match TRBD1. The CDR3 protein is CSVPISGQGAYGYTF. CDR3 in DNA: TGCAGCGTTCCCATCAGCGGACAGGGCGCTTATGGCTACACCTTC. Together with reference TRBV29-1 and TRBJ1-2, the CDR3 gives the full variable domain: SAVISQKPSRDICQRGTSLTIQCQVDSQVTMMFWYRQQPGQSLTLIATANQGSEATYESGFVIDKFPISRPNLTFSTLTVSNMSPEDSSIYLCSVPISGQGAYGYTFGSGTRLTVV.